This T cell receptor (beta chain) was documented in a study of sequential checkpoint blockade in melanoma. Across the study: Randomization was 1:1 between first-line nivolumab→ipilimumab and ipilimumab→nivolumab. Maintenance nivolumab came after either treatment sequence.

Details on this clone: Its ends do not fully match the called genes, so a read error is possible.

The CDR3 spans 11 residues. The germline CDR1 and CDR2 sequences are MDHEN and SYDVKM. The table came from immunoSEQ multiplex PCR; TCRdb's copy has only in-frame clones and leaves some out. Among approximately 4,700 clones listed, over 70% were seen once. As to treatment: randomized to nivolumab then ipilimumab (arm A) or the reverse (arm B). Patients had received no earlier DNA-damaging chemotherapy. Live CD3+CD8+ CD19− CD56− cells were sorted from PBMCs. This specimen consisted of CD8+ T cells sorted from blood (inferred from file names), obtained from a patient given nivolumab and ipilimumab in sequence. The receptor comes from a human donor with melanoma. This chain connects TRBV28 to TRBJ1-2, with D tentatively TRBD1 (6 bases). CDR3 in amino acids: CASSLEWDTAF. The CDR3 DNA is TGTGCCAGCAGTTTAGAATGGGACACCGCTTTC.